Listed here is a single T cell receptor (beta chain). Its antigen remains unidentified. This record belongs to a study of glioma-infiltrating T cells after dendritic cell vaccination. Turning to the study itself: Glioblastoma patients came from Phase I and II dendritic cell vaccination trials. Notes on the study in general: Longer survival after dendritic cell vaccination followed higher pretreatment TIL content.

V was trimmed by 0 bases and J by 6 bases, leaving 17 bases between them. Germline V gene sequence: CDR1 GTSNPN, CDR2 SVGIG (reference sequence). The CDR3 runs to 15 residues. Time point: after dendritic cell vaccination, including at tumor progression/relapse. No glioblastoma patient carried an isocitrate dehydrogenase mutation. TCRB CDR3 was amplified from 2 ug genomic DNA or less. Clones were read by immunoSEQ multiplex PCR, and TCRdb kept only the in-frame ones, dropping some. The sample yields 55,000 to 75,000 clones, approximately 80% seen once. This rearrangement joins TRBV30 to TRBJ1-2; possibly TRBD1 for D (6 bases). The sequencing used blood, collected after dendritic cell vaccination. The TCR was taken from a human donor with glioblastoma. DNA of the CDR3: TGTGCCTGGAGTGTTTTTTTGGGGGCTGAGAATGGCTACACCTTC. Residues: CAWSVFLGAENGYTF.